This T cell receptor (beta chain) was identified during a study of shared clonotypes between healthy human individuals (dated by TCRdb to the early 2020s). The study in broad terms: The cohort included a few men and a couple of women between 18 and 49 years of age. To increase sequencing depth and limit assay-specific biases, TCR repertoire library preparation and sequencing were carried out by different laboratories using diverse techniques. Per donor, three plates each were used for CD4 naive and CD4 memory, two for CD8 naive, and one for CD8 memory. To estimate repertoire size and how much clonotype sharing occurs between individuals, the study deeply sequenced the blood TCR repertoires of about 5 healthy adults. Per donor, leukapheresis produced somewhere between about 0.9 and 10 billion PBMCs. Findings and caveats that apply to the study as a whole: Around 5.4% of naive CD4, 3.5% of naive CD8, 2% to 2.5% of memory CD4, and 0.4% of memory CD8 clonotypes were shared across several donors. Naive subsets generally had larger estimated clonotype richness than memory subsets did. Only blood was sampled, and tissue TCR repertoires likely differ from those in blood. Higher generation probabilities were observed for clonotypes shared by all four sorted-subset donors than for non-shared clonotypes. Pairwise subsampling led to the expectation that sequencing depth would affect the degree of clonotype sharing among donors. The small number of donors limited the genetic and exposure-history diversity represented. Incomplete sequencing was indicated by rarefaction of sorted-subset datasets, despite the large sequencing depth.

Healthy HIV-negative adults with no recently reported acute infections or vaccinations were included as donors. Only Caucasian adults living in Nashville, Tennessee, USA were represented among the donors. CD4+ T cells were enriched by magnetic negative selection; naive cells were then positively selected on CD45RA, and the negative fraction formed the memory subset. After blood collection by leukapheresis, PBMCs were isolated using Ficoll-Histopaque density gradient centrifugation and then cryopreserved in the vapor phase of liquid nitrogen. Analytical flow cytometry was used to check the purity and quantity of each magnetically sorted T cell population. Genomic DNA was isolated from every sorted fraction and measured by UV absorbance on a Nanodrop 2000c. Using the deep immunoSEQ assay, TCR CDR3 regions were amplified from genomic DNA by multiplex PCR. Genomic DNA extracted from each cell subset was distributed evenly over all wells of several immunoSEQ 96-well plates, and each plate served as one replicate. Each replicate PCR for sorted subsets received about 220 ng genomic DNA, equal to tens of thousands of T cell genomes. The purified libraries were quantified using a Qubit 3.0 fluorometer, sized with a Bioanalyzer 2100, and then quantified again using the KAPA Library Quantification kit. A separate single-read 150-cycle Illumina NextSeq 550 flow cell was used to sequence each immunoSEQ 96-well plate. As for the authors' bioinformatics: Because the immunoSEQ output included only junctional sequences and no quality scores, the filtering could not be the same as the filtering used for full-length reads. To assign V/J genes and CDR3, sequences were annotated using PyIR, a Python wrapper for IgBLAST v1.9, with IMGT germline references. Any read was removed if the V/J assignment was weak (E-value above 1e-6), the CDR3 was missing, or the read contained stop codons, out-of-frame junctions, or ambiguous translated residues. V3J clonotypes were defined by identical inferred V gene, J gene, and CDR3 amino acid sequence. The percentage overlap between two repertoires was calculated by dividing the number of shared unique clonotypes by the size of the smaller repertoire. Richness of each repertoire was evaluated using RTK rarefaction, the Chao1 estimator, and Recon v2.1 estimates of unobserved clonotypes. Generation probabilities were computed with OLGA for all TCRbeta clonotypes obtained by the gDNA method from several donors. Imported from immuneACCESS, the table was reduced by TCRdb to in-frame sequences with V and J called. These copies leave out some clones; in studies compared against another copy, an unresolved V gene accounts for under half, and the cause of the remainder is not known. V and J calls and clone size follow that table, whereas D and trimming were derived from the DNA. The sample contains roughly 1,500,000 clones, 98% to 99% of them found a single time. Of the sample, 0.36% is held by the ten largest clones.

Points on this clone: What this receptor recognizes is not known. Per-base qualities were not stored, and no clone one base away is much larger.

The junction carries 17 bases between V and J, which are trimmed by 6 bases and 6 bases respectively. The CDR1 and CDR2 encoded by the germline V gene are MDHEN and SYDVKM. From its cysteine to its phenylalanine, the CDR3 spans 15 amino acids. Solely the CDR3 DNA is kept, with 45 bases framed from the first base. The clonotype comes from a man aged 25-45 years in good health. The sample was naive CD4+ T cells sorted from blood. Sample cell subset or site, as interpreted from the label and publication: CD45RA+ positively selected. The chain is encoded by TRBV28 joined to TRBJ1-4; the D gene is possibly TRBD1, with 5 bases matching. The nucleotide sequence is TGTGCCAGCAGACCGGACAAGTCCCGGGATGAAAAACTGTTTTTT. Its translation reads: CASRPDKSRDEKLFF.